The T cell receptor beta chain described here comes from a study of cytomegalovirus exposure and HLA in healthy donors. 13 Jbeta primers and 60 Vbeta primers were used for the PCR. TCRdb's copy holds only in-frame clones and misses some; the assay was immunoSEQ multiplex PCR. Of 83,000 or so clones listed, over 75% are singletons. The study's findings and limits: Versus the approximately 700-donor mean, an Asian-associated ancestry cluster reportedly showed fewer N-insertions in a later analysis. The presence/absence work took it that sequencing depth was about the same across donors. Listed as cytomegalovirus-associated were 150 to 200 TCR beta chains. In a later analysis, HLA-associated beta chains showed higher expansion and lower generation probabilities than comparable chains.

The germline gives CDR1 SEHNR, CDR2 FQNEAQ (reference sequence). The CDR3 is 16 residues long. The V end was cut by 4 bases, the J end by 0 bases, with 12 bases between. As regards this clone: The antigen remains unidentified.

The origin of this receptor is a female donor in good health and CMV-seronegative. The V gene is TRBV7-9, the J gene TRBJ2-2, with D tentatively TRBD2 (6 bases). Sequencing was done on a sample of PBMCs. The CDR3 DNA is TGTGCCAGCAGCTCCTTAGCGGTCGCGAACACCGGGGAGCTGTTTTTT. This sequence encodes CASSSLAVANTGELFF.